The clone carrying this T cell receptor beta chain was observed a handful of times. Its specificity is unknown. Germline V gene data show CDR1 as SGHRS and CDR2 as YFSETQ. The V end lost 0 bases, the J end lost 5 bases, and 11 bases lay between the germline ends. The CDR3 has 15 residues. The record originates from a study of shared clonotypes between healthy human individuals. As for the study in general: Per-donor plates numbered three CD4 naive, three CD4 memory, two CD8 naive and one CD8 memory. Broader study findings: For naive CD4 cells, 4% to 5% of clonotypes were shared across a few donors. In general, naive subsets displayed greater estimated richness than memory subsets did. Generation probability values for non-shared clonotypes were lower than those for clonotypes shared by all four donors.

Data came from immunoSEQ multiplex PCR; TCRdb stores just in-frame clones and leaves some out. Of about 670,000 clones in the sample, approximately 79% were seen once. The chain couples TRBV5-1 to TRBJ2-2, with a weak D call TRBD1 (5 bases). The clonotype comes from a woman in her thirties in good health. Sequencing input: memory CD4+ T cells sorted from blood. Indicated subset: CD45RA-negative fraction. The CDR3 DNA reads as TGCGCCAGCAGCTTGGACAGGATGAGGACCGGGGAGCTGTTTTTT. It specifies CASSLDRMRTGELFF.